This passage covers 26 T cell receptor beta chains from one sample sequenced in a study of cytomegalovirus exposure and HLA in healthy donors. PCR amplification relied on 60 Vbeta primers (plus 13 Jbeta primers). The protocol was immunoSEQ multiplex PCR, while the TCRdb copy is restricted to in-frame clones and leaves out a portion. The data contain 150,000 to 200,000 clones, 81% of them seen just once; the ten biggest clones take up 2.1%. Sequenced input: PBMCs. These receptors originate from a woman between 18 and 30 years old in good health and CMV-seropositive.

V is TRBV9 and J is TRBJ1-1, with D possibly TRBD1 on 5 matching bases. Germline V lookup: CDR1 SGDLS, CDR2 YYNGEE. The V end was cut by 4 bases, the J end by 1 base, with 20 bases between. The CDR3 spans 17 residues. CDR3 region: CASSKRGDGAGNTEAFF. The CDR3 DNA reads TGTGCCAGCAGCAAACGGGGGGATGGGGCGGGGAACACTGAAGCTTTCTTT.

V is TRBV19 and J is TRBJ1-1; D perhaps matches TRBD1 (6 bases). This CDR3 spans 14 amino acids. With 4 bases removed from V and 1 base from J, the gap between germline ends came to 10 bases. Looked up from germline, CDR1 is LNHDA and CDR2 is SQIVND (reference sequence). The CDR3 loop is CASSTGRGNTEAFF. DNA of the CDR3: TGTGCCAGTAGTACGGGCAGGGGGAACACTGAAGCTTTCTTT.

The chain joins TRBV5-6 to TRBJ1-5, with TRBD1 matching 7 bases. Trimming removed 2 bases from V and 4 bases from J; junction bases left unmatched: 9. The CDR3 has 16 residues. Germline V lookup: CDR1 SGHDT, CDR2 YYEEEE. The CDR3 loop is CASSLNSDRVNQPQHF. Here the CDR3 DNA reads TGTGCCAGCAGCTTAAACTCCGACAGGGTGAATCAGCCCCAGCATTTT.

The chain couples TRBV19 to TRBJ1-1, with 8 bases aligning to TRBD1. Per germline, CDR1 LNHDA and CDR2 SQIVND (reference sequence). The CDR3 covers 16 residues. After removal of 0 bases from V and 3 bases from J, the junction contained 6 bases not matched to a gene. CDR3 bases: TGTGCCAGTAGTATAGATCTCACAGGGGGGTACACTGAAGCTTTCTTT. Translation: CASSIDLTGGYTEAFF.

The V gene is TRBV5-4, the J gene TRBJ2-3; 7 nucleotides match TRBD2. CDR1 is SGHNT and CDR2 is YYREEE in the germline V gene (reference sequence). V shed 5 bases, J shed 3 bases, and the junction held 9 bases outside the gene matches. The CDR3 contains 15 residues. CDR3 nucleotides: TGTGCCAGCAGACGGGACTACCGAGTAACAGATACGCAGTATTTT. Amino acid sequence: CASRRDYRVTDTQYF.

This chain uses TRBV7-2 with TRBJ2-5; D is perhaps TRBD2 (6 bases). Trimming pared 4 bases from V and 4 bases from J, leaving 19 bases between. Germline V lookup: CDR1 SGHTA, CDR2 FQGNSA. The CDR3 has 16 residues. The CDR3 DNA reads as TGTGCCAGCAGCTGGCGGGGTAGTGGGATGGTAGAGACCCAGTACTTC. Its protein product is CASSWRGSGMVETQYF. Looking up the rest from reference TRBV7-2 and TRBJ2-5 gives the full variable domain: GAGVSQSPSNKVTEKGKDVELRCDPISGHTALYWYRQSLGQGLEFLIYFQGNSAPDKSGLPSDRFSAERTGGSVSTLTIQRTQQEDSAVYLCASSWRGSGMVETQYFGPGTRLLVL.

This rearrangement joins TRBV5-4 to TRBJ2-1, with 7 nucleotides matching TRBD1. V trimming: 4 bases; J trimming: 3 bases; junction bases outside the gene matches: 7. CDR3 length equals 15 residues. Looked up from germline, CDR1 is SGHNT and CDR2 is YYREEE (reference sequence). The CDR3 reads CASSPPGQIYNEQFF. The DNA of the CDR3 is TGTGCCAGCAGCCCCCCGGGACAGATCTACAATGAGCAGTTCTTC.

For the CDR3, the DNA is TGTGCCAGCAGCAAAGCGGGGGCATTTGTCTACGAGCAGTACGTC. It codes for CASSKAGAFVYEQYV. The chain has TRBV21-1 and TRBJ2-7; the DNA was not compared with TRBD1, the D call given in the table. TRBV21-1 has pseudogene status. This CDR3 comprises 15 residues.

This chain uses TRBV11-2 with TRBJ1-5; 7 nucleotides match TRBD1. The CDR3 loop spans 14 amino acids. The germline V gene encodes CDR1 SGHAT and CDR2 FQNNGV. J lost 6 bases, V lost 5 bases, and 7 bases had no gene match. This chain's CDR3 is CASSETGLGQPQHF. The CDR3 bases are TGTGCCAGCAGCGAGACAGGGCTAGGTCAGCCCCAGCATTTT.

V usage is TRBV6-1 and J usage is TRBJ2-1; TRBD2 is a possible D gene (6 bases). The germline gives CDR1 MNHNS, CDR2 SASEGT. V dropped 4 bases and J dropped 3 bases, with 16 bases sitting between them. The length of the CDR3 is 16 residues. Here the CDR3 DNA reads TGTGCCAGCAGTGGTCGCGGGGCGGCGGGCTACAATGAGCAGTTCTTC. Translating gives CASSGRGAAGYNEQFF.

The chain joins TRBV15 to TRBJ2-3; no clear D. Trimming took 1 base from V and 3 from J, leaving 5 bases between them. CDR3 length: 13 residues. CDR1 and CDR2 (germline): LNHNV, YYDKDF (reference sequence). CDR3 sequence reads: CATSRGRTDTQYF. The CDR3, as DNA: TGTGCCACCAGCAGAGGCCGGACAGATACGCAGTATTTT.

V usage is TRBV13 and J usage is TRBJ2-3, with D uncertain. Trimming stripped 4 bases from V and 2 bases from J, with 7 bases between. The germline gives CDR1 PRHDT, CDR2 FYEKMQ (reference sequence). The CDR3 extends over 13 amino acids. The CDR3 loop is CASSWAPTDTQYF. DNA of the CDR3: TGTGCCAGCAGCTGGGCCCCCACAGATACGCAGTATTTT.

The chain links TRBV12-2 to TRBJ2-7; the D call in the table, TRBD1, was not verified against the DNA. TRBV12-2 is labeled a pseudogene. This CDR3 comprises 18 residues. The CDR3 sequence is CASYSLSRGGTGNYEQYV. The CDR3 coding sequence is TGTGCAAGTTACTCTCTTAGTAGGGGCGGGACAGGAAACTACGAGCAGTACGTC.

The J gene is TRBJ2-5, the V gene TRBV5-6; 11 nucleotides line up with TRBD1. The tail of the sequence fits TRBJ2-7 better, so the J call may be wrong. Germline V gene data show CDR1 as SGHDT and CDR2 as YYEEEE. This CDR3 is built from 17 residues. The CDR3 nucleotides read TGTGCCAGCAGCGCTCGGACAGGGGGCGCCGATTCCTACGAGCAGTACTTC. This codes for CASSARTGGADSYEQYF.

The V gene is TRBV10-3, the J gene TRBJ2-3; a possible D gene is TRBD1 (6 bases). This CDR3 has 15 residues. The V end was cut by 10 bases, the J end by 2 bases, with 19 bases between. Germline values: CDR1 ENHRY, CDR2 SYGVKD. CDR3 sequence: CATGQIINLTDTQYF. In DNA, the CDR3 is TGTGCCACTGGACAGATTATCAACCTCACAGATACGCAGTATTTT.

The chain employs TRBV11-3 and TRBJ2-5, with 9 nucleotides matching TRBD2. The junction had 6 bases not matched to a gene; V was cut back by 3 bases and J by 7 bases. The CDR3 is 14 amino acids. The germline V gene encodes CDR1 SGHNT and CDR2 YENEEA. The CDR3 nucleotides are TGTGCCAGCAGCTTGGGACTAGCTACTGGGACCCAGTACTTC. It codes for CASSLGLATGTQYF.

This clone has only a few counts. V gene TRBV11-2 combines with J gene TRBJ1-6; D perhaps matches TRBD1 (5 bases). This CDR3 is 15 amino acids long. Germline V gene data show CDR1 as SGHAT and CDR2 as FQNNGV. V was clipped by 8 bases and J by 7 bases, with 18 bases between them. CDR3 in DNA: TGTGCCAGCCGCTCGGAGGGGTGGACGAATTCACCCCTCCACTTT. It translates to CASRSEGWTNSPLHF.

The DNA of the CDR3 is TGTGCCAGCAGCCAAGGCCTGAGGCGGGGCACTGAAGCTTTCTTT. This codes for CASSQGLRRGTEAFF. The chain uses TRBV4-2 and TRBJ1-1; no firm D call. Germline values: CDR1 LGHNA, CDR2 YNFKEQ. This CDR3 comprises 15 residues. V dropped 1 base and J dropped 4 bases, with 13 bases sitting between them.

The genes are TRBV6-1 and TRBJ1-5; TRBD1 matches at 7 bases. V dropped 11 bases and J dropped 2; count of bases not matched to a gene: 9. The germline CDR1 and CDR2 sequences are MNHNS and SASEGT. This CDR3 is built from 14 residues. This CDR3 reads CAAKQGFRNQPQHF. The CDR3 nucleotides read TGTGCCGCCAAACAGGGGTTTCGCAATCAGCCCCAGCATTTT.

The rearrangement uses TRBV5-1 and TRBJ2-7; D might be TRBD1 (5 bases). CDR1 and CDR2 (germline): SGHRS, YFSETQ. This CDR3 region has 16 residues. Trimming took off 1 base at V and 3 bases at J, with 17 bases between the two ends. As DNA, the CDR3 is TGCGCCAGCAGCTTGTTTGCCAGGAGCAGGGACTACGAGCAGTACTTC. Translated, it gives CASSLFARSRDYEQYF.

The sample holds one count of this clone. V and J are TRBV7-6 and TRBJ2-5; 7 bases align to TRBD1. V was pared by 0 bases and J by 5 bases, with 3 bases of the junction left unmatched. This CDR3 has 14 amino acids. Germline V gives CDR1 SGHVS, CDR2 FNYEAQ. In nucleotides, the CDR3 is TGTGCCAGCAGCTTAGCAGGGGGCGGTGAGACCCAGTACTTC. Encoded protein: CASSLAGGGETQYF.

This clone was seen more than once but under ten times. The chain carries TRBV11-3 and TRBJ1-3; no clear D. Trimming took 4 bases from V and 1 from J, leaving 5 bases between them. Germline loops: CDR1 SGHNT, CDR2 YENEEA. The CDR3 is made up of 13 amino acids. This CDR3 is CASSSLSGNTIYF. The CDR3 DNA reads as TGTGCCAGCAGCTCTTTGTCTGGAAACACCATATATTTT.

This clone has more than one count but fewer than ten. The chain uses TRBV7-2 and TRBJ2-1, with unresolved D. The ends were cut back, 2 bases at V and 0 bases at J, with 8 bases in the middle. The length of the CDR3 is 15 residues. Looked up from germline, CDR1 is SGHTA and CDR2 is FQGNSA. The CDR3 sequence: CASSLRSNSYNEQFF. As DNA, the CDR3 is TGTGCCAGCAGCTTACGCAGTAACTCCTACAATGAGCAGTTCTTC.

The J gene is TRBJ1-5, the V gene TRBV7-9; a weak D match, TRBD1 (5 bases). The CDR3 has 16 amino acids. Germline CDR1 is SEHNR and CDR2 is FQNEAQ (reference sequence). The V end was cut by 5 bases, the J end by 6 bases, with 20 bases between. CDR3 amino acids: CASSPGGGVMGQPQHF. CDR3 nucleotides: TGTGCCAGCAGCCCCGGCGGGGGGGTGATGGGTCAGCCCCAGCATTTT.

The chain joins TRBV11-2 to TRBJ2-2; D perhaps matches TRBD1 (6 bases). CDR1 SGHAT and CDR2 FQNNGV come from the germline V gene. This CDR3 is 16 amino acids long. Trimming pared 1 base from V and 1 base from J, leaving 10 bases between. The DNA for the CDR3 is TGTGCCAGCAGCTTAGCAGGACAGCTGAACACCGGGGAGCTGTTTTTT. Its protein is CASSLAGQLNTGELFF.

This clone occurred once. V and J are TRBV6-6 and TRBJ1-1, with TRBD1 as a possible D gene (6 bases). Per germline, CDR1 MNHNY and CDR2 SVGAGI (reference sequence). V shed 6 bases and J shed 1 base, with 12 bases lying between them. CDR3 length equals 14 residues. The CDR3 reads CASRETGTNTEAFF. CDR3 DNA: TGTGCCAGCAGAGAAACAGGGACGAACACTGAAGCTTTCTTT.